A single sample gave rise to the 18 T cell receptor beta chains below, sequenced in a study of blood T cell repertoires in COVID-19. Sequenced by immunoSEQ multiplex PCR; TCRdb stores in-frame clones only, minus some. The sample includes roughly 70,000 clones, about 80% seen only once; the top ten take roughly 4.5%. Sequenced: peripheral blood. The receptors derive from a woman aged 60-70 years with acute or convalescent COVID-19.

The V gene is TRBV12-3 or TRBV12-4, the J gene TRBJ1-1; D not resolved. The ends were cut back, 5 bases at V and 1 base at J, with 8 bases in the middle. The CDR3 consists of 13 residues. The CDR3 DNA is TGTGCCAGCAGTCTCGGGTCGAACACTGAAGCTTTCTTT. Translated: CASSLGSNTEAFF.

The gene calls are TRBV4-1 and TRBJ1-1; 11 nucleotides align to TRBD1. The junction had 11 bases not matched to a gene; V was cut back by 4 bases and J by 4 bases. The CDR3 has 17 amino acids. In germline, CDR1 is MGHRA, CDR2 YSYEKL. CDR3 DNA: TGCGCCAGCAGCCCTCCGGGACAGGGGGTTAAAAGCACTGAAGCTTTCTTT. Translating it yields CASSPPGQGVKSTEAFF.

The chain is built from TRBV21-1 and TRBJ2-1; the table calls TRBD2, which could not be checked here. TRBV21-1 is assigned pseudogene status. There are 13 residues in the CDR3. The CDR3 DNA follows: TGTGCCAGCAGCAGAGGGAAAACCAATGAGCAGTTCTTC. Its translation is CASSRGKTNEQFF.

The chain's CDR3 is CATSDLGGGHNEQFF. DNA of the CDR3: TGTGCCACCAGTGATCTGGGCGGGGGCCACAATGAGCAGTTCTTC. The chain combines TRBV24-1 with TRBJ2-1; a weak D match, TRBD2 (7 bases). CDR3 length: 15 amino acids. Germline CDR1 is KGHDR and CDR2 is SFDVKD. Trimming stripped 3 bases from V and 5 bases from J, with 13 bases between.

The rearrangement joins TRBV3-1 (or the pseudogene TRBV3-2) to TRBJ1-1; maybe TRBD1 (5 bases). Trimming shortened V by 3 bases and J by 5 bases, and 22 bases separated the two germline ends. The CDR3 sequence is 17 residues long. Germline CDR1 LGHDT, CDR2 YNNKEL (reference sequence). CDR3 region: CASSQSFSGRGGTEAFF. The CDR3 nucleotides read TGTGCCAGCAGCCAGTCTTTCTCGGGGCGGGGTGGGACTGAAGCTTTCTTT.

This clone was counted once. The CDR3 region has the DNA TGCGCCAGCAGCATAGGGGGCTCTGGAAACACCATATATTTT. Its translation: CASSIGGSGNTIYF. The chain couples TRBV5-1 to TRBJ1-3, with a possible D match to TRBD1 (6 bases). The germline CDR1 and CDR2 sequences are SGHRS and YFSETQ. V gave up 4 bases and J gave up 0 bases, with 8 bases separating them. This CDR3 spans 14 amino acids.

The chain couples TRBV5-1 to TRBJ2-2, with 13 bases matching TRBD2. This CDR3 has 19 amino acids. The trim removed 6 bases at V and 1 base at J, leaving 12 bases unmatched. Germline-derived CDR1 and CDR2 are SGHRS and YFSETQ. The CDR3 spells CASKSLGLAGAWNTGELFF. The CDR3 DNA reads TGCGCCAGCAAGAGTCTAGGACTAGCGGGGGCCTGGAACACCGGGGAGCTGTTTTTT.

The DNA of the CDR3 is TGTGCCAGCAGCTTAGGTGACAGCCTATACAATGAGCAGTTCTTC. This codes for CASSLGDSLYNEQFF. The chain has TRBV11-3 and TRBJ2-1; weak D call: TRBD1 (5 bases). Germline assignment: CDR1 SGHNT and CDR2 YENEEA. The V end lost 1 base, the J end lost 4 bases, and 11 bases lay between the germline ends. The CDR3 covers 15 residues.

CDR3 residues: CASSPGLAGGTRDTQYF. CDR3 coding DNA: TGTGCCAGCAGCCCCGGACTAGCGGGGGGGACAAGAGATACGCAGTATTTT. The V call is TRBV7-3, the J call TRBJ2-3; 15 nucleotides match TRBD2. The CDR3 length is 17 residues. The germline V gene has CDR1 SGHTA and CDR2 FQGTGA. V lost 5 bases, J lost 5 bases, and 8 bases stayed unmatched. Variable domain in full (rest from reference TRBV7-3 and TRBJ2-3): GAGVSQTPSNKVTEKGKYVELRCDPISGHTALYWYRQSLGQGPEFLIYFQGTGAADDSGLPNDRFFAVRPEGSVSTLKIQRTERGDSAVYLCASSPGLAGGTRDTQYFGPGTRLTVL.

This chain joins TRBV19 and TRBJ1-3; D gene ambiguous. The CDR3 extends over 16 amino acids. Germline V gene sequence: CDR1 LNHDA, CDR2 SQIVND (reference sequence). Trimming stripped 8 bases from V and 0 bases from J, with 17 bases between. In nucleotides, the CDR3 is TGTGCCAGTCGCGTCCAGGCAAGTCTCTCTGGAAACACCATATATTTT. Amino acids: CASRVQASLSGNTIYF. The full variable domain, completed using reference TRBV19 and TRBJ1-3, is DGGITQSPKYLFRKEGQNVTLSCEQNLNHDAMYWYRQDPGQGLRLIYYSQIVNDFQKGDIAEGYSVSREKKESFPLTVTSAQKNPTAFYLCASRVQASLSGNTIYFGEGSWLTVV.

This clone was found once. This chain connects TRBV7-9 to TRBJ1-2; 7 nucleotides line up with TRBD1. Germline CDR1 SEHNR, CDR2 FQNEAQ (reference sequence). V was pared by 4 bases and J by 2 bases, with 7 bases of the junction left unmatched. The CDR3 sequence is 15 residues long. In DNA, the CDR3 is TGTGCCAGCAGCTCCCTGGACAGGCCCAACTATGGCTACACCTTC. Its protein is CASSSLDRPNYGYTF.

The chain joins TRBV9 to TRBJ1-1; a weak D match, TRBD1 (6 bases). The CDR3 is 15 residues long. Germline values: CDR1 SGDLS, CDR2 YYNGEE. The germline V and J ends were trimmed by 3 bases and 1 base, with 13 bases remaining between them. The CDR3 bases are TGTGCCAGCAGCGCCCAGCCGACAGGGAACACTGAAGCTTTCTTT. The encoded protein is CASSAQPTGNTEAFF.

The V call is TRBV5-1, the J call TRBJ1-2, with 12 bases aligning to TRBD1. Trimming at V came to 4 bases and at J to 0 bases, leaving 10 bases not matched to a gene. Germline V gives CDR1 SGHRS, CDR2 YFSETQ. The CDR3 extends over 18 amino acids. The CDR3 DNA is TGCGCCAGCAGCGAACACCGGGACAGGGGGCTTTCTAACTATGGCTACACCTTC. This encodes CASSEHRDRGLSNYGYTF.

The CDR3, as DNA: TGTGCCAGCGGTTTAAAATCGGGCACTGAAGCTTTCTTT. This encodes CASGLKSGTEAFF. The chain links TRBV2 to TRBJ1-1; D is unclear. The germline V gene has CDR1 SNHLY and CDR2 FYNNEI. Trimming cost V 8 bases and J 4 bases, with 14 bases left between them. The CDR3 runs to 13 residues.

V and J are TRBV6-5 and TRBJ2-2; D perhaps matches TRBD1 (5 bases). Trimming shortened V by 4 bases and J by 5 bases, and 8 bases separated the two germline ends. Germline V gene lookup returns CDR1 MNHEY and CDR2 SVGAGI. This CDR3 contains 13 residues. In DNA, the CDR3 is TGTGCCAGCAGTTCAGGGATTACCGGGGAGCTGTTTTTT. Translation gives CASSSGITGELFF.

J is TRBJ2-2 and V is TRBV7-2; 8 bases match TRBD1. The ends lost 2 bases at V and 4 bases at J; junction bases unmatched: 3. The CDR3 sequence is 15 residues long. From germline, CDR1 is SGHTA and CDR2 FQGNSA. The CDR3 nucleotides read TGTGCCAGCAGCTTAAAAACAGGGGGCACCGGGGAGCTGTTTTTT. Translated: CASSLKTGGTGELFF.

In its sample, this clone was seen once. The chain joins TRBV5-6 to TRBJ1-2; D ambiguous. CDR3 length equals 13 residues. The ends were cut back, 4 bases at V and 8 bases at J, with 15 bases in the middle. Germline V gene data show CDR1 as SGHDT and CDR2 as YYEEEE. CDR3 DNA: TGTGCCAGCAGCATCGAAGGTCGGGGAGGCTACACCTTC. Translated, it gives CASSIEGRGGYTF.

Concerning this clone: Just one base apart from a much larger clone, this may be a read error. Other DNA sequences of this sample code for an identical CDR3. The chain is built from TRBV6-5 and TRBJ1-5; the match to TRBD1 covers 7 bases. The V gene end was trimmed by 6 bases and the J gene end by 4 bases; junction bases not matched to a gene: 3. Germline CDR1 reads MNHEY; CDR2 reads SVGAGI. The CDR3 has 13 residues. In DNA, the CDR3 is TGTGCCAGCAGGCCGACAGGGAATCAGCCCCAGCATTTT. This encodes CASRPTGNQPQHF.